This is a list of T cell receptor beta chains from one sample in a study of OX40 agonist ivuxolimab in advanced cancers. This table comes from immunoSEQ multiplex PCR, and its TCRdb copy is limited to in-frame clones, with some not included. The top ten clones hold 1% to 1.3% of a sample with some 90,000 clones, around nine tenths of them seen once. This specimen was CD4+ or CD8+ T cells sorted from blood, taken in a trial of the OX40 agonist ivuxolimab. These receptors were taken from an adult with an advanced solid tumor such as melanoma, head and neck, liver or kidney cancer. Each CDR3 is given with its conserved first and last residue.

v_call,j_call,cdr3_length,cdr3_aa
TRBV30,TRBJ1-2,14,CAWGKTGSTYGYTF
TRBV30,TRBJ1-2,14,CAWSVLGSNYGYTF
TRBV12-5,TRBJ2-5,17,CASGSLAGSASQETQYF
TRBV27,TRBJ2-7,13,CASHRGGDYEQYF
TRBV5-6,TRBJ1-4,15,CASRKGTASGEKLFF
TRBV6-1,TRBJ1-2,11,CASSDTYGYTF
TRBV27,-,14,CASSLMGPRQTQYF
TRBV7-2,TRBJ2-3,13,CASSTPELNTQYF
TRBV7-9,TRBJ2-7,14,CASSLGLADDEQYF
TRBV6-6,TRBJ2-7,15,CASSYSITGQGEQYF
TRBV6-1,TRBJ2-3,14,CASSEGGGTDTQYF
TRBV19,TRBJ1-5,16,CASSIPDRKSNRPQHF
TRBV4-2,TRBJ2-7,16,CASSRGTGGPFGEQYF
TRBV2,TRBJ2-2,15,CASPRGRDNTGELFF
TRBV18,TRBJ2-2,16,CASSPPNGRSTGELFF
TRBV9,TRBJ1-2,14,CASSAQEGVYGYTF
TRBV28,TRBJ1-2,11,CASSWNYGYTF
TRBV15,TRBJ2-5,15,CATSRAPGVGETQYF
TRBV5-4,TRBJ1-2,14,CASSVQGQVYGYTF
TRBV4-1,TRBJ2-1,17,CASSSQTTGRTYNEQFF
TRBV6-5,TRBJ2-3,12,CASSGSTDTQYF
TRBV30,TRBJ1-5,12,CAWSVGFRPQHF
TRBV5-6,TRBJ1-4,14,CASSTVVGGEKLFF
TRBV6-5,TRBJ1-2,14,CASSYGTPPYGYTF
TRBV29-1,TRBJ2-4,14,CSVAWDRVGNIQYF
TRBV5-1,TRBJ1-1,12,CASSLANTEAFF
TRBV7-2,TRBJ2-2,16,CASSDPGAGVPGELFF
TRBV15,TRBJ1-2,18,CATSTRGRDRKSNYGYTF
TRBV7-2,TRBJ2-2,15,CASKRGALGAGELFF
TRBV14,TRBJ2-5,17,CASSQGRFGDFQETQYF
TRBV11-1,TRBJ1-2,13,CASSLGQNYGYTF
TRBV5-1,TRBJ1-1,13,CASSLPGNTEAFF
TRBV28,TRBJ2-4,13,CASSFRLAGGGYF
TRBV30,TRBJ2-1,13,CAWSGSSYNEQFF
TRBV6-5,TRBJ2-1,15,CASSFGQGAMNEQFF
TRBV19,TRBJ2-7,14,CASSIAGGTYEQYF
TRBV7-2,TRBJ2-1,13,CASSLTDRNEQFF
TRBV5-1,TRBJ2-1,15,CASSLLSGAYKGQFF
TRBV30,TRBJ2-5,13,CAWSVGLVGTQYF
TRBV30,TRBJ2-7,14,CAWSVGGKSYEQYF
TRBV19,TRBJ2-2,18,CASSILILAGGLTGELFF